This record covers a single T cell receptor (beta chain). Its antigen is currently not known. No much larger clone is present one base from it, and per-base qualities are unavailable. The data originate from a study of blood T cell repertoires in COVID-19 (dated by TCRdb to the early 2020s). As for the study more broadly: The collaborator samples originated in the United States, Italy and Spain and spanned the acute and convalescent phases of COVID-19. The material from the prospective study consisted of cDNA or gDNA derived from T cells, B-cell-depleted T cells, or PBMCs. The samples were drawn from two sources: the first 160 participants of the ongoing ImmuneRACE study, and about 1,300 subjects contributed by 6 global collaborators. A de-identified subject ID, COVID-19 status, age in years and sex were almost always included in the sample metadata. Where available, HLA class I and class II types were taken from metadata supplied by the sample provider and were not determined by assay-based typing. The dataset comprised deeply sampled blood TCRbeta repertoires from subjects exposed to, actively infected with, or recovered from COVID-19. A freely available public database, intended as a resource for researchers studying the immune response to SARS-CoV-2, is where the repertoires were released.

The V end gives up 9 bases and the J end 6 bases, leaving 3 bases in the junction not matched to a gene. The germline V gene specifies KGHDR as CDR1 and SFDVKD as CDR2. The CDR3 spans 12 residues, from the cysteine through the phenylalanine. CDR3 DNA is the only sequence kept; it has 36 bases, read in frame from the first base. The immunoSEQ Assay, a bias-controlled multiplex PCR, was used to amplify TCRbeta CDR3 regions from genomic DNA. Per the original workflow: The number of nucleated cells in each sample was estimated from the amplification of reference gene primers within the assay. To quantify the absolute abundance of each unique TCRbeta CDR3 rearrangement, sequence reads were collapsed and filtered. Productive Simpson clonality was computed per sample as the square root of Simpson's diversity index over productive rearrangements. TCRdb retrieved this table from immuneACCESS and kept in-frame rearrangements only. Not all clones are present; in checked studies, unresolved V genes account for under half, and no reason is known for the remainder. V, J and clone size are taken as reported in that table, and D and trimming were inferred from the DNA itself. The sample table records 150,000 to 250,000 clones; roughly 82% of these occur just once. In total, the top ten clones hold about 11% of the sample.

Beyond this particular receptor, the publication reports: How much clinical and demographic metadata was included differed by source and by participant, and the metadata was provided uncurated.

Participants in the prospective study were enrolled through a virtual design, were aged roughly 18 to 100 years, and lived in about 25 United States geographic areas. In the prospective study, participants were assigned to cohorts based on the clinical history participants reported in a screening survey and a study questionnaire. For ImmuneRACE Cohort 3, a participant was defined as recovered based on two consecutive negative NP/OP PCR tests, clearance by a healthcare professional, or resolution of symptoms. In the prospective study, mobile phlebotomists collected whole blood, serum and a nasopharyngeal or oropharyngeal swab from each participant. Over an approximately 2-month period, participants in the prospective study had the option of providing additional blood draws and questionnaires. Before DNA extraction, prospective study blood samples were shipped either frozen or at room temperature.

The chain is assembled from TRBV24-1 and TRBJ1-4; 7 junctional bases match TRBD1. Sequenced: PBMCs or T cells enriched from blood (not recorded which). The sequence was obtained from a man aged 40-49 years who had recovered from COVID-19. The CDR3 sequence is CATSGQDEKLFF. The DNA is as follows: TGTGCCACCTCCGGACAGGATGAAAAACTGTTTTTT.